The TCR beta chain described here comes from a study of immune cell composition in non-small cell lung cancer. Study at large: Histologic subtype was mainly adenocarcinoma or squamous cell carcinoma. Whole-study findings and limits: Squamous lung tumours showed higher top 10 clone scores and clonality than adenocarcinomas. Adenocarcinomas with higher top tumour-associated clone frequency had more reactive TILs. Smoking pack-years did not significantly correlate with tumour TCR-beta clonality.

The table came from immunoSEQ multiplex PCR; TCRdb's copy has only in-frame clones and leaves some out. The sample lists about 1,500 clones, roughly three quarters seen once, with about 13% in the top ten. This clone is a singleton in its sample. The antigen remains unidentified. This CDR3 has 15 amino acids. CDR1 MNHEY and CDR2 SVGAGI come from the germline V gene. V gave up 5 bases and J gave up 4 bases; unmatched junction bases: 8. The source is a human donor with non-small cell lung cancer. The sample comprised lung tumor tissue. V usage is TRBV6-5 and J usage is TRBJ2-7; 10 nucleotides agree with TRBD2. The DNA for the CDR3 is TGTGCCAGCAGTCCCTTATCTAGCGGGGGTTACGAGCAGTACTTC. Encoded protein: CASSPLSSGGYEQYF.